The rows below give T cell receptor beta chains drawn from one sample of a study of T cell clones after liver transplantation. Method: immunoSEQ multiplex PCR; TCRdb's copy keeps in-frame clones and lacks some. The sample holds 40,000 to 65,000 clones, 84% seen once. The sample here was CD4+ T cells from blood, taken before liver transplant. Receptors were obtained from a human donor who received a liver transplant. Each CDR3 is given with its conserved first and last residue. Fields, in order: J gene, D gene, V gene, clone size, CDR3 DNA, CDR3 protein. D genes are given only for firm matches. Not all rows give a size; the values are once, few, many and, for expanded clones, a class.

>TRBJ1-1|TRBD1|TRBV27|NA
TGTGCCAGCAGAGGGACAGGTGAAGCTTTCTTT
CASRGTGEAFF
>TRBJ2-3|TRBD1|TRBV11-1|NA
TGTGCCAGCAGCCTCGGACAGGGGGAGAGGTATTTT
CASSLGQGERYF
>TRBJ2-3|TRBD2|TRBV11-2|NA
TGTGCCAGCAGCCGGGGGGTAGATACGCAGTATTTT
CASSRGVDTQYF
>TRBJ1-2|NA|TRBV5-6|NA
TGTGCCAGCAACAAGAGATTTACTAACTATGGCTACACCTTC
CASNKRFTNYGYTF
>TRBJ2-2|NA|TRBV4-3|NA
TGCGCCAGCAGCCGCAACCCCGGGGGTCTCGGGGAGCTGTTTTTT
CASSRNPGGLGELFF
>TRBJ2-1|NA|TRBV6-5|NA
TGTGCCAGCAGTTCAACCGCTTCATGGAAGCAGTTCTTC
CASSSTASWKQFF
>TRBJ1-2|NA|TRBV6-5|NA
TGTGCCAGCAGTTACCCGGCGGGGGCCCGTGGCTACACCTTC
CASSYPAGARGYTF
>TRBJ2-7|NA|TRBV28|once
TGTGCCAGCAGTTTATGGCGCTCCTACGAGCAGTACTTC
CASSLWRSYEQYF
>TRBJ1-4|NA|TRBV19|NA
TGTGCCAGTACCCTCAGTGGGCTGTCTGGTGAAAAACTGTTTTTT
CASTLSGLSGEKLFF
>TRBJ1-4|NA|TRBV7-2|NA
TGTGCCAGCAGCTTAGGGGCCAAAAATGAAAAACTGTTTTTT
CASSLGAKNEKLFF
>TRBJ2-2|NA|TRBV21-1|NA
TGTGCCAGCAGCAATCAGGGAAACACCGGGGAGCTGTTTTTT
CASSNQGNTGELFF
>TRBJ1-1|NA|TRBV19|once
TGTGCCAGTAGTATAGTCTCCGGGGACATGAACACTGAAGCTTTCTTT
CASSIVSGDMNTEAFF
>TRBJ2-1|NA|TRBV9|NA
TGTGCCAGCAGCGTAGCCGGGAGTTACAATGAGCAGTTCTTC
CASSVAGSYNEQFF
>TRBJ2-3|NA|TRBV18|NA
TGTGCCAGCTCACCACGCCAGCAGGGAGGAGATACGCAGTATTTT
CASSPRQQGGDTQYF
>TRBJ1-5|NA|TRBV9|once
TGTGCCAGCAGCGCAGACAGCGCGACAAGCCAGCCCCAGCATTTT
CASSADSATSQPQHF
>TRBJ2-3|TRBD1|TRBV7-2|NA
TGTGCCAGCAGCGGAAACAGGGGGGATACGCAGTATTTT
CASSGNRGDTQYF
>TRBJ2-7|NA|TRBV7-2|few
TGTGCCAGCAGCTTTGACCCCGGCCCCTACGAGCAGTACTTC
CASSFDPGPYEQYF
>TRBJ1-5|NA|TRBV19|NA
TGTGCCAGTAGATACTCCGGCAGCAATCAGCCCCAGCATTTT
CASRYSGSNQPQHF
>TRBJ1-2|NA|TRBV7-2|NA
TGTGCCAGCAGCTTGGCTCCAGACCAATATGGCTACACCTTC
CASSLAPDQYGYTF
>TRBJ1-2|NA|TRBV28|once
TGTGCCAGCACGGGGAGGCCGAGGGACTATGGCTACACCTTC
CASTGRPRDYGYTF
>TRBJ2-2|NA|TRBV5-6|few
TGTGCCAGCAGCTTGGGACTAGCCGGGGAGCTGTTTTTT
CASSLGLAGELFF
>TRBJ1-1|NA|TRBV19|NA
TGTGCCAGTAGTAGGACAGCTGAAGCTTTCTTT
CASSRTAEAFF
>TRBJ2-1|NA|TRBV19|NA
TGTGCCAGTAGTACTACAAGGAGCTCCTACAATGAGCAGTTCTTC
CASSTTRSSYNEQFF
>TRBJ2-3|NA|TRBV21-1|NA
TGTGCCAGCAGCACTGGACAGACCACAGATACGCAGTATTTT
CASSTGQTTDTQYF
>TRBJ1-1|NA|TRBV2|medium-sized
TGTGCCAGCAGCGTGACAGGGAACACTGAAGCTTTCTTT
CASSVTGNTEAFF
>TRBJ1-2|NA|TRBV4-1|NA
TGCGCCAGCAGCCAACAGGGGTTCTATGGCTACACCTTC
CASSQQGFYGYTF
>TRBJ2-2|TRBD2|TRBV28|NA
TGTGCCAGCAGTTTATGGACTAGCGGGTCGTCTACCGGGGAGCTGTTTTTT
CASSLWTSGSSTGELFF
>TRBJ2-7|TRBD1|TRBV19|few
TGTGCCAGTGGACAGGGGGCTAGAGAGCAGTACTTC
CASGQGAREQYF
>TRBJ2-5|NA|TRBV25-1|NA
TGTGCCAGCAGTGAACCCTCCTCAGGGGACTGGGAGACCCAGTACTTC
CASSEPSSGDWETQYF
>TRBJ1-5|NA|TRBV27|NA
TGTGCCAGCAGCGGCGGCAATCAGCCCCAGCATTTT
CASSGGNQPQHF
>TRBJ2-1|NA|TRBV6-1|NA
TGTGCCAGCAGTCGGGGGCAGTTCTTC
CASSRGQFF
>TRBJ2-1|NA|TRBV4-3|NA
TGCGCCAGCAGCCTCTGGACAGCTTACAATGAGCAGTTCTTC
CASSLWTAYNEQFF
>TRBJ2-3|NA|TRBV7-2|NA
TGTGCCAGCAGCCCTGAGGAGTACTTCACAGATACGCAGTATTTT
CASSPEEYFTDTQYF
>TRBJ2-1|NA|TRBV28|NA
TGTGCCAGCAGTTTTCAGGGGCGGATCAATCGTGAGCAGTTCTTC
CASSFQGRINREQFF
>TRBJ2-6|NA|TRBV4-2|NA
TGTGCCAGCAGCCAAGAGGGATACTCTGGGGCCAACGTCCTGACTTTC
CASSQEGYSGANVLTF
>TRBJ2-5|NA|TRBV2|few
TGTGCCAGCAGGGGCCAAGAGACCCAGTACTTC
CASRGQETQYF
>TRBJ2-2|TRBD1|TRBV5-6|NA
TGTGCCAGCAGCTTTGGGACAGGCGGCACCGGGGAGCTGTTTTTT
CASSFGTGGTGELFF
>TRBJ2-2|NA|TRBV29-1|NA
TGCAGCGCTGGGCAAAACACCGGGGAGCTGTTTTTT
CSAGQNTGELFF
>TRBJ1-1|NA|TRBV6-4|NA
TGTGCCAGCAGTACAGATTTCAACACTGAAGCTTTCTTT
CASSTDFNTEAFF
>TRBJ1-5|NA|TRBV5-5|NA
TGTGCCAGCAGGGATACCCAGGGGCCCCAGCATTTT
CASRDTQGPQHF
>TRBJ2-2|NA|TRBV18|few
TGTGCCAGCTCAGCAGGGTTCGCGAACACCGGGGAGCTGTTTTTT
CASSAGFANTGELFF
>TRBJ1-2|NA|TRBV5-4|NA
TGTGCCAGCAGTAAAATCAGGGGCGACTATGGCTACACCTTC
CASSKIRGDYGYTF
>TRBJ1-1|NA|TRBV7-9|NA
TGTGCCAGCAGCTTACAGGGTAGGGAAGCTTTCTTT
CASSLQGREAFF
>TRBJ1-1|NA|TRBV7-2|NA
TGTGCCAGCAGCTTAGGCAGATCGAACACTGAAGCTTTCTTT
CASSLGRSNTEAFF
>TRBJ1-4|TRBD1|TRBV5-4|NA
TGTGCCAGCAGCCGGGGACAGAGTGCAACTAATGAAAAACTGTTTTTT
CASSRGQSATNEKLFF